The rows below give T cell receptor beta chains drawn from one sample of a study of blood T cell repertoires in COVID-19. Generated by immunoSEQ multiplex PCR, the TCRdb table keeps only in-frame clones and is missing some. Among tens of thousands of clones listed, approximately 86% were seen once. The source material was peripheral blood. The receptors shown here come from a man older than 75 with active or convalescent COVID-19. CDR3s include the opening cysteine and the closing phenylalanine or tryptophan. The order of the fields is J gene, D gene, V gene, CDR3 protein. The D gene is left open where the match is weak.

>TRBJ1-1|TRBD1|TRBV10-1
CASSVTRGAGTEAFF
>TRBJ1-1|NA|TRBV19
CASSIRGRGFIEAFF
>TRBJ1-1|NA|TRBV10-1
CASSERRGTEAFF
>TRBJ1-3|NA|TRBV19
CASSFTGAGGNTIYF
>TRBJ2-3|NA|TRBV25-1
CASSQMGRSTDTQYF
>TRBJ1-4|NA|TRBV10-1
CASSESFSEKLFF
>TRBJ2-3|NA|TRBV7-2
CASSLSRVDTQYF
>TRBJ2-1|TRBD2|TRBV24-1
CATRGPGLAGGSHEQFF
>TRBJ1-3|NA|TRBV7-2
CASSLVGSSSGNTIYF
>TRBJ1-4|NA|TRBV6-1
CASSEPGVNGKLFF
>TRBJ1-3|TRBD1|TRBV7-2
CASSLGGPGGSGNTIYF
>TRBJ2-5|NA|TRBV20-1
CSARSIETQYF
>TRBJ2-3|TRBD2|TRBV19
CASSWGLAGGDTQYF
>TRBJ1-2|NA|TRBV19
CASSIFTGPGGYTF
>TRBJ1-2|NA|TRBV2
CASSLQDYGYTF
>TRBJ1-2|NA|TRBV12-3/TRBV12-4
CASSWETMGYTF